This record looks at one T cell receptor (beta chain) sequence and its context. Seattle-derived patients entered the study during active infection and were followed longitudinally. The source of the sample is a study of blood T cell repertoires in COVID-19. Background on the study: COVID-19 samples collected from the United States, Italy and Spain covered acute and convalescent phases. Sample material is recorded as cDNA or gDNA derived from T cells, B-cell-depleted T cells, or PBMCs.

The CDR3 loop spans 13 amino acids. V lost 3 bases, J lost 2 bases, and 5 bases lay in between. Germline V lookup: CDR1 MRHNA, CDR2 SNTAGT. Authors' methods: The assay estimated nucleated cells by amplifying reference gene primers. Method: immunoSEQ multiplex PCR; TCRdb's copy keeps in-frame clones and lacks some. That table gives V, J and clone size, and the DNA gave D and trimming. The sample lists over 150,000 clones, approximately 84% seen once, with less than 10% in the top ten. The chain couples TRBV6-4 to TRBJ2-1; no clear D gene. This clonotype was sampled from a woman in her sixties or seventies with COVID-19, enrolled during active disease. Sequenced: peripheral blood. The CDR3 region has the DNA TGTGCCAGCAGTGAACTACCCTACAATGAGCAGTTCTTC. Translating it yields CASSELPYNEQFF.